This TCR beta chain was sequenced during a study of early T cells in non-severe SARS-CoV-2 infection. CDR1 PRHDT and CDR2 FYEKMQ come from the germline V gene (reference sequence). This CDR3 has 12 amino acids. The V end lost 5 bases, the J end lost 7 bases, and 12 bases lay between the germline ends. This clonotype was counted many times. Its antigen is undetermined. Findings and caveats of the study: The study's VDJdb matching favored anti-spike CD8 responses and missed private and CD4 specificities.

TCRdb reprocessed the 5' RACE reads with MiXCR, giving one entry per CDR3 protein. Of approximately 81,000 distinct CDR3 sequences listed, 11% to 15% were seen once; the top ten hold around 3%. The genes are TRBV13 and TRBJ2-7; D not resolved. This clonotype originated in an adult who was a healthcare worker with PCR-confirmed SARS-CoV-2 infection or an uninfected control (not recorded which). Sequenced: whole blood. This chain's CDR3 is CASSPTADEQYF. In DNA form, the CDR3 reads TGTGCCAGCAGCCCCACAGCCGATGAGCAGTACTTC.